This T cell receptor (beta chain) was recovered during a study of graft-versus-host responses after intestinal transplantation. Regarding the study as a whole: HvG clone declines early post-transplant were associated with peak circulating GvH levels.

Stimulators, some 200,000 irradiated and violet-dye-labeled cells, were plated with some 200,000 CFSE-labeled responder cells. Assay: immunoSEQ multiplex PCR; the TCRdb copy retains only in-frame clones and omits some. Among around 21,000 clones, 50% to 60% were seen once, and the ten largest hold just over 1%. The V and J ends lost 4 bases and 3 bases, in that order; junction bases with no gene match: 4. Germline loops: CDR1 SEHNR, CDR2 FQNEAQ (reference sequence). CDR3 length equals 16 residues. This TCR was recovered from a human patient who received an intestinal transplant. The chain carries TRBV7-9 and TRBJ1-4; 11 bases are shared with TRBD1. The sequences come from alloreactive CD4+ T cells from a mixed lymphocyte reaction culture, collected before intestinal transplant. Subset specified: CFSE-low proliferating T cells sorted from roughly 6-day pre-transplant mixed lymphocyte reaction (GvH or HvG direction). The CDR3 loop is CASSSGTGGANEKLFF. CDR3 DNA sequence: TGTGCCAGCAGCTCCGGGACAGGGGGAGCTAATGAAAAACTGTTTTTT.